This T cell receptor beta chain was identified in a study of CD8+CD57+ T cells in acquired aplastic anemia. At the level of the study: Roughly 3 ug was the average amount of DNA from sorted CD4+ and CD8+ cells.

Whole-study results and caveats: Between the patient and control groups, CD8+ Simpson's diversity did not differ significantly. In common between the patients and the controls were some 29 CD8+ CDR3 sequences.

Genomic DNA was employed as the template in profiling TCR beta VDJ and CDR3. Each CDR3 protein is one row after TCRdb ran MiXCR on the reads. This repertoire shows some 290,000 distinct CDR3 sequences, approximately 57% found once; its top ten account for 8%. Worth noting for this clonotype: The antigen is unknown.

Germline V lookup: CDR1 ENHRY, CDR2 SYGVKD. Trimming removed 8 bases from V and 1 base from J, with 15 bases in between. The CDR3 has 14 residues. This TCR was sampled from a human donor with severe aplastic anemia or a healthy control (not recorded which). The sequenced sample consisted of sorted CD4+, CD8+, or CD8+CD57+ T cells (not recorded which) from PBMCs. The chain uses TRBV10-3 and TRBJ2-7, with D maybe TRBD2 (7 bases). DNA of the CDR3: TGTGCCATCCGACCGGGGGGCTCGTCCTACGAGCAGTACTTC. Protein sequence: CAIRPGGSSYEQYF.